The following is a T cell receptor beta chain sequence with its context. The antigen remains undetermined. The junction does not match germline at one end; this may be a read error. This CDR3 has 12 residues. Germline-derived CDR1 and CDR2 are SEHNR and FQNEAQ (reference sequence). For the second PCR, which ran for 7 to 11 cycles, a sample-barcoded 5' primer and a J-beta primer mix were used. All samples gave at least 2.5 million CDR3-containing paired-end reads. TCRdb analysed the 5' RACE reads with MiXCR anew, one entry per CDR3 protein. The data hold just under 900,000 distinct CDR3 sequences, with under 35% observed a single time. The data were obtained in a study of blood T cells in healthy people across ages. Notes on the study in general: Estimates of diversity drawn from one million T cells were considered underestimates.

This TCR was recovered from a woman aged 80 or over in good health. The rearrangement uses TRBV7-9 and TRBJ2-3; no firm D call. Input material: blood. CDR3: CANSSTTDTQYF. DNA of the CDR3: TGTGCCAACAGCTCCACCACAGATACGCAGTATTTT.